There are many counts of the clone carrying this T cell receptor (beta chain). Its antigen is unknown. This record comes from a study of T cells in Graves' hyperthyroidism and ophthalmopathy. Study context: It was at initial diagnosis, before any treatment, that peripheral blood was collected.

The TCR beta CDR3 regions underwent amplification using RNA transcripts as the source. The primer set for the first-round RT-PCR of the TCR CDR3 was HTBI. TCRdb fed the multiplex PCR reads into MiXCR, producing one record per CDR3 protein. The sample yields about 500,000 distinct CDR3 sequences, about 16% seen once. Study findings and constraints: Stable hyperthyroidism and ophthalmopathy were separated using 13 V-J signatures.

This CDR3 spans 14 amino acids. The V and J ends lost 6 bases and 3 bases respectively, with 14 bases between them. CDR1 and CDR2 (germline): MNHEY, SVGEGT. Lactation, pregnancy, other autoimmune disease or uncontrolled infection led to exclusion of patients. The sequence derives from a woman in her twenties or thirties with Graves' ophthalmopathy. The chain joins TRBV6-2 or TRBV6-3 to TRBJ1-2; D is unresolved. Specimen: blood. CDR3 DNA sequence: TGTGCCAGCAGCACCACCGGGTCAGACTATGGCTACACCTTC. Amino acids: CASSTTGSDYGYTF.